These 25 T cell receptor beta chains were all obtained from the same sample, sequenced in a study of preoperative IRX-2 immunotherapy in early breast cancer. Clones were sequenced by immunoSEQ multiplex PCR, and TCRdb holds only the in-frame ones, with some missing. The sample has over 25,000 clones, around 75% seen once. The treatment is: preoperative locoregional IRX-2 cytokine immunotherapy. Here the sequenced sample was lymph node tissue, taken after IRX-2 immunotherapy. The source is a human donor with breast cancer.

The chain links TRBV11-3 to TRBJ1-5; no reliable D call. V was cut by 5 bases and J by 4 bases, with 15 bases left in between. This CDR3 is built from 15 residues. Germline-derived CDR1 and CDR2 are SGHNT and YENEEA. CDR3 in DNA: TGTGCCAGCAGCCCGTCGTGGGGTCCGAATCAGCCCCAGCATTTT. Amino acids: CASSPSWGPNQPQHF. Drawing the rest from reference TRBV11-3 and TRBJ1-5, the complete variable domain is EAGVVQSPRYKIIEKKQPVAFWCNPISGHNTLYWYLQNLGQGPELLIRYENEEAVDDSQLPKDRFSAERLKGVDSTLKIQPAELGDSAVYLCASSPSWGPNQPQHFGDGTRLSIL.

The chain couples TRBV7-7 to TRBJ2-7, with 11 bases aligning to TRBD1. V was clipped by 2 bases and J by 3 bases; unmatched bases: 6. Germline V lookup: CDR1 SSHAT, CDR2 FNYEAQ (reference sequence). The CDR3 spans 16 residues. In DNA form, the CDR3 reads TGTGCCAGCAGCTTACCTCCCGGGACAGGGGGCTACGAGCAGTACTTC. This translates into CASSLPPGTGGYEQYF.

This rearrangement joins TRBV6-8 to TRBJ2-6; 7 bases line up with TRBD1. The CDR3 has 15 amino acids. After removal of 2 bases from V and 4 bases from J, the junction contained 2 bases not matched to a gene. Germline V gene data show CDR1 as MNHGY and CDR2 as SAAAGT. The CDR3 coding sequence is TGTGCCAGCAGTTACGAGGGGGCCGGGGCCAACGTCCTGACTTTC. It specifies CASSYEGAGANVLTF.

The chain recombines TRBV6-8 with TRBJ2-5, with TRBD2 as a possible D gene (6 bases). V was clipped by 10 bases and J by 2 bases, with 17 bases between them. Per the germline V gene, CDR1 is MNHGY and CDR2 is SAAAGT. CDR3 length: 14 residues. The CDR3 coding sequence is TGTGCCATCAGCGGTGCAGGACTACAAGAGACCCAGTACTTC. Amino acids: CAISGAGLQETQYF.

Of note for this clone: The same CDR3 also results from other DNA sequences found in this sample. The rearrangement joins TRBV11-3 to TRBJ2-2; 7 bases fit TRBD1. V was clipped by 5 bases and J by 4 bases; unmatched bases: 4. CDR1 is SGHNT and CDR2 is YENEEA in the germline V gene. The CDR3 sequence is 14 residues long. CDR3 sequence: CASSPRQGTGELFF. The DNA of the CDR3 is TGTGCCAGCAGCCCGCGACAGGGCACCGGGGAGCTGTTTTTT.

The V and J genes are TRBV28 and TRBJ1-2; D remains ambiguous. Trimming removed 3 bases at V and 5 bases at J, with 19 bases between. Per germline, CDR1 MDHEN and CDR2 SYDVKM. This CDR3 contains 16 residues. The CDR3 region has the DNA TGTGCCAGCAGTTTCCAGACCGCGGCGCGGAATTATGGCTACACCTTC. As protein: CASSFQTAARNYGYTF.

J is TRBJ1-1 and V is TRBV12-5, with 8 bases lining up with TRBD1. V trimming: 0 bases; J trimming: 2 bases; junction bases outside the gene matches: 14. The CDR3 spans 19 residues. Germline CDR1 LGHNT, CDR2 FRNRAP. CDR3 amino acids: CASGLVQGDWRGENTEAFF. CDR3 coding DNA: TGTGCTAGTGGTTTGGTACAGGGGGACTGGCGGGGAGAAAACACTGAAGCTTTCTTT.

The CDR3 here is CASSRNLNEKLFF. The CDR3, as DNA: TGTGCCAGCAGCCGTAACCTGAATGAAAAACTGTTTTTT. V gene TRBV6-8 combines with J gene TRBJ1-4; no clear D. The germline gives CDR1 MNHGY, CDR2 SAAAGT. With 6 bases removed from V and 5 bases from J, the gap between germline ends came to 10 bases. The CDR3 runs to 13 residues.

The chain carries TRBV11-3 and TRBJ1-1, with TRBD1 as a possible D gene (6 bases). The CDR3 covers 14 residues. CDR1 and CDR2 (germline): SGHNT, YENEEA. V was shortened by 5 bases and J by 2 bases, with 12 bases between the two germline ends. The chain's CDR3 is CASSKGGFNTEAFF. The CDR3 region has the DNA TGTGCCAGCAGCAAAGGGGGATTTAACACTGAAGCTTTCTTT.

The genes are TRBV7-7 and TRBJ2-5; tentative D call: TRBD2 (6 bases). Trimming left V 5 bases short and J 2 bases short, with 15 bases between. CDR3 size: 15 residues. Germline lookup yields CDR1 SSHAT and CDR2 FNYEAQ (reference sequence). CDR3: CASSVLGGAQETQYF. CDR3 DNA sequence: TGTGCCAGCAGCGTACTTGGAGGGGCTCAAGAGACCCAGTACTTC.

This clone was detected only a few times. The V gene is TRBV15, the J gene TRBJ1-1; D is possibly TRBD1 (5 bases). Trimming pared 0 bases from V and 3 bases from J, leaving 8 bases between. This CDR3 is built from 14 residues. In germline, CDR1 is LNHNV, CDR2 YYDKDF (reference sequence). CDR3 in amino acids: CATSRDVQDTEAFF. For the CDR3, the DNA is TGTGCCACCAGCAGAGACGTACAGGACACTGAAGCTTTCTTT.

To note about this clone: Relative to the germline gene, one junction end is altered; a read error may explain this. CDR3 sequence (DNA): TGTGCCAGCAGCATAGAGGGAGGGGGGTCCTACGAGCAGTACTTC. Its translation is CASSIEGGGSYEQYF. The rearrangement uses TRBV11-3 and TRBJ2-7, with D perhaps matching TRBD2 (7 bases). Germline CDR1 is SGHNT and CDR2 is YENEEA. The CDR3 is 15 amino acids.

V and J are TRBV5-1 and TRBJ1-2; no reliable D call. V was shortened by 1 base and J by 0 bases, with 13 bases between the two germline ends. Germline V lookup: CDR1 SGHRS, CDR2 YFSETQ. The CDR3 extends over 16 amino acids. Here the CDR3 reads CASSLNSQTTNYGYTF. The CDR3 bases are TGCGCCAGCAGCTTGAACTCACAGACAACTAACTATGGCTACACCTTC.

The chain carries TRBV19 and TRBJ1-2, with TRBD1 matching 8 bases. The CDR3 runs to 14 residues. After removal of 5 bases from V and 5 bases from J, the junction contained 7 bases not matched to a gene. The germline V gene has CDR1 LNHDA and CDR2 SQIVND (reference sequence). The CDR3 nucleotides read TGTGCCAGTAGTCCCCGGGGACAGGAGTATGGCTACACCTTC. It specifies CASSPRGQEYGYTF.

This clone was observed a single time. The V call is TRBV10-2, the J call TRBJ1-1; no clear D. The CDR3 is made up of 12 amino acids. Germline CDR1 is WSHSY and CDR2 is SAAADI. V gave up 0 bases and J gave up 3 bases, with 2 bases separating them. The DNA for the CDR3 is TGCGCCAGCAGTGAGTCGGACACTGAAGCTTTCTTT. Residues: CASSESDTEAFF.

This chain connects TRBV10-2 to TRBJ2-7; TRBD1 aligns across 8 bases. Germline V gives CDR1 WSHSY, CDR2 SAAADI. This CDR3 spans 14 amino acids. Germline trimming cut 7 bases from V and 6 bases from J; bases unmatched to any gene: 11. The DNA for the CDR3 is TGCGCCAGCACTACCGGGACAGGATCAACCGAGCAGTACTTC. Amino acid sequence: CASTTGTGSTEQYF.

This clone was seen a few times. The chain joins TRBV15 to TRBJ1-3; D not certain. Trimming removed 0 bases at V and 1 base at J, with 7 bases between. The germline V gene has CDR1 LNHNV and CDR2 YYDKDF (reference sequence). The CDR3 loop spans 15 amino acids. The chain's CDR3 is CATSREGFSGNTIYF. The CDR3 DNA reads TGTGCCACCAGCAGAGAGGGATTTTCTGGAAACACCATATATTTT.

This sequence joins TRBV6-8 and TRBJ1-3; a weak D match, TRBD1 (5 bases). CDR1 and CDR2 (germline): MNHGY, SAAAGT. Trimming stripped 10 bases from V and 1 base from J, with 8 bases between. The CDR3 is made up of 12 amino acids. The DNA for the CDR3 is TGTGCCATCGCAGGGTCTGGAAACACCATATATTTT. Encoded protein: CAIAGSGNTIYF.

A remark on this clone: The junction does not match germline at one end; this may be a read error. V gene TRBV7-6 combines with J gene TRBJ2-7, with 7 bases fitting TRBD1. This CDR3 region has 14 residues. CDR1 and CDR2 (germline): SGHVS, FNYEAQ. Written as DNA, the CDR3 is TGTGCTAGCAGCTTTCAGACAGGGTCTAAGGAGCAGTACTTC. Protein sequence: CASSFQTGSKEQYF.

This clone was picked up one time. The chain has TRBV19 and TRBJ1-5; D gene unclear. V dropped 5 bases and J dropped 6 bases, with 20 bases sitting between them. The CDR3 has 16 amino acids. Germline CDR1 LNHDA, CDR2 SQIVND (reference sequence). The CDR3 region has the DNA TGTGCCAGTAGTGGGCCGGGCTCCCAACTAGGTCAGCCCCAGCATTTT. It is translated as CASSGPGSQLGQPQHF.

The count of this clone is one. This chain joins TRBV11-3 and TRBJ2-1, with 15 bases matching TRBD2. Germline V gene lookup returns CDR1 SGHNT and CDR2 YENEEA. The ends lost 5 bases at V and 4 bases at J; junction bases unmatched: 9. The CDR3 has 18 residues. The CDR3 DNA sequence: TGTGCCAGCAGCGCGGGACTAGCGGGAGGTCTCGGATACAATGAGCAGTTCTTC. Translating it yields CASSAGLAGGLGYNEQFF.

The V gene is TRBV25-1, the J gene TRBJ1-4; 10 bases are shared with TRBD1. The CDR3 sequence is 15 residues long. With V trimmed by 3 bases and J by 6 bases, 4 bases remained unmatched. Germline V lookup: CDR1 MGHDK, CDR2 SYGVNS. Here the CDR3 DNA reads TGTGCCAGCAGTGACACGGGACAGGGGTATGAAAAACTGTTTTTT. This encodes CASSDTGQGYEKLFF.

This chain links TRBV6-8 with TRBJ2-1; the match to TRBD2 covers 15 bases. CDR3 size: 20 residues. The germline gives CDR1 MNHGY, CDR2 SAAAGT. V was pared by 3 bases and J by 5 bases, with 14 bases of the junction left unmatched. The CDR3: CASSYGARTSGRARNNEQFF. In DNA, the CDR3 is TGTGCCAGCAGTTATGGGGCGAGGACTAGCGGGAGGGCCCGTAACAATGAGCAGTTCTTC.

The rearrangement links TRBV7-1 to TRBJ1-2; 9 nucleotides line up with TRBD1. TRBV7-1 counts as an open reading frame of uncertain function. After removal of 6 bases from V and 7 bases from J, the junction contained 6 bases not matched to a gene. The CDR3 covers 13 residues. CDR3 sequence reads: CASSQPDRGGYTF. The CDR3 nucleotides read TGTGCCAGCAGTCAACCGGACAGGGGTGGCTACACCTTC.

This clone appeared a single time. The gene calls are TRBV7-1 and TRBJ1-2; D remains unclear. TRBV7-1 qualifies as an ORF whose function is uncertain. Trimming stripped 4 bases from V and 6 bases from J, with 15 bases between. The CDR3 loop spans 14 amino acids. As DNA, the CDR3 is TGTGCCAGCAGCTTAGTTCGGGAAGATGATGGCTACACCTTC. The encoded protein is CASSLVREDDGYTF.